Following are 3 T cell receptor beta chains from one sample sequenced in a study of T cells in localized non-small cell lung cancer. Sequencing used immunoSEQ multiplex PCR; TCRdb keeps in-frame clones, though not all of them. Of about 54,000 clones in the sample, around 86% are singletons; the top ten hold approximately 20%. The input for sequencing was peripheral blood, taken before any cancer treatment. The receptor set was obtained from a female donor aged 60 or older with stage II squamous cell lung carcinoma.

The rearrangement uses TRBV6-1 and TRBJ1-3; the D gene is possibly TRBD1 (6 bases). The CDR3 loop spans 14 amino acids. V lost 7 bases and J lost 2, with 12 bases in between. Germline V CDR1 and CDR2: MNHNS, SASEGT. Here the CDR3 DNA reads TGTGCCAGCATTCTTGAGGGGGCTGGAAACACCATATATTTT. Its translation: CASILEGAGNTIYF.

This chain links TRBV2 with TRBJ1-1, with TRBD1 identical over 9 bases. V shed 6 bases, J shed 2 bases, and the junction held 4 bases outside the gene matches. The CDR3 extends over 14 amino acids. Germline V lookup: CDR1 SNHLY, CDR2 FYNNEI. The CDR3 loop is CASSLTGGNTEAFF. As DNA, the CDR3 is TGTGCCAGCAGCCTCACAGGGGGCAACACTGAAGCTTTCTTT.

The chain combines TRBV7-2 with TRBJ1-5; D possibly corresponds to TRBD1 (6 bases). CDR1 is SGHTA and CDR2 is FQGNSA in the germline V gene. This CDR3 spans 15 amino acids. V gave up 2 bases and J gave up 2 bases, with 10 bases separating them. This CDR3 is CASSLSGAGNQPQHF. CDR3 sequence (DNA): TGTGCCAGCAGCTTATCAGGGGCGGGCAATCAGCCCCAGCATTTT.